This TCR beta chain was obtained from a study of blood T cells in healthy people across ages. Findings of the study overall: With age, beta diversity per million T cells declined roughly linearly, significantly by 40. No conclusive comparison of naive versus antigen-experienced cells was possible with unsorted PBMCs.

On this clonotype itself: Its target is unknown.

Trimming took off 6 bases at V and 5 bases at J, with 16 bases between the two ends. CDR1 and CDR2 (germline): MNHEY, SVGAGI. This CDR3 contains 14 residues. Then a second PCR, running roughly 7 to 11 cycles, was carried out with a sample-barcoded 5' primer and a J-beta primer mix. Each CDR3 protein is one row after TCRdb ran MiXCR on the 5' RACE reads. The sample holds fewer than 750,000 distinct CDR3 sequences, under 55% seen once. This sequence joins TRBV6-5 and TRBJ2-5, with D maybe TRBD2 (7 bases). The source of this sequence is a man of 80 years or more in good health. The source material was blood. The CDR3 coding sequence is TGTGCCAGCAGCTTAGGGGGGGTAGGGGAGACCCAGTACTTC. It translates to CASSLGGVGETQYF.